The 27 T cell receptor beta chains in this list originate from one sample, sequenced in a study of glioma-infiltrating T cells. The iRepertoire nested amplicon-rescue multiplex PCR amplified TCR alpha and beta CDR3s from RNA. TCRdb recomputed calls from the multiplex PCR reads with MiXCR, one row per CDR3 protein. The sample lists about 380,000 distinct CDR3 sequences, 41% occurring once. The specimen was glioma tissue, nonneoplastic brain tissue, or PBMCs (not recorded which). These receptor sequences come from a human donor with low-grade glioma or glioblastoma, undergoing nonglioma brain surgery, or in good health (not recorded which).

The rearrangement joins TRBV28 to TRBJ1-1; D call uncertain. This CDR3 region has 13 residues. V dropped 5 bases and J dropped 7 bases, with 14 bases sitting between them. Per germline, CDR1 MDHEN and CDR2 SYDVKM. The CDR3 DNA sequence: TGTGCCAGCAGTACCGTATATGGGTATGAAGCTTTCTTT. It is translated as CASSTVYGYEAFF.

The rearrangement links TRBV20-1 to TRBJ2-5; tentatively, D is TRBD1 (6 bases). Trimming cost V 6 bases and J 5 bases, with 10 bases left between them. The CDR3 contains 11 residues. Germline lookup yields CDR1 DFQATT and CDR2 SNEGSKA (reference sequence). The chain's CDR3 is CSACTGETQYF. The CDR3 nucleotides read TGCAGTGCGTGCACAGGGGAGACCCAGTACTTC.

The chain couples TRBV20-1 to TRBJ2-5; tentative D call: TRBD1 (5 bases). CDR1 DFQATT and CDR2 SNEGSKA come from the germline V gene (reference sequence). With 5 bases removed from V and 5 bases from J, the gap between germline ends came to 18 bases. The CDR3 contains 14 residues. The CDR3 DNA sequence: TGCAGTGCTGTAGGTACAGGCAGACGGGAGACCCAGTACTTC. Translated, it gives CSAVGTGRRETQYF.

This clonotype was observed at least ten times. The V call is TRBV6-1, the J call TRBJ1-2, with TRBD1 as a possible D gene (5 bases). CDR3 size: 13 residues. V shed 5 bases and J shed 8 bases, with 15 bases lying between them. Germline assignment: CDR1 MNHNS and CDR2 SASEGT. CDR3 region: CASSSGTPGGYTF. The CDR3, as DNA: TGTGCCAGCAGTTCCGGGACGCCCGGCGGCTACACCTTC.

This clonotype was detected only once. This sequence may be a read error, since a much larger clone differs from it by one base. The chain couples TRBV20-1 to TRBJ1-5; D remains ambiguous. CDR1 is DFQATT, CDR2 SNEGSKA, per germline (reference sequence). The CDR3 is 13 amino acids. CDR3 DNA: TGCAGTGCTAGTACGGATAGCAATCAGCACCAGCATTTT. Translated: CSASTDSNQHQHF.

This clonotype came up a few times. The J gene is TRBJ2-7, the V gene TRBV15; D might be TRBD1 (5 bases). Trimming cost V 5 bases and J 6 bases, with 17 bases left between them. The CDR3 is 14 residues long. The germline V gene has CDR1 LNHNV and CDR2 YYDKDF (reference sequence). CDR3 DNA sequence: TGTGCCACCAGCTCCCCGACAGCCTTACCCGAGCAGTACTTC. It is translated as CATSSPTALPEQYF.

This clonotype has a count of ten or more. The V call is TRBV6-1, the J call TRBJ1-2; TRBD1 matches 7 bases. Trimming at V came to 3 bases and at J to 4 bases, leaving 5 bases not matched to a gene. This CDR3 is 14 amino acids long. Germline loops: CDR1 MNHNS, CDR2 SASEGT. The CDR3 protein is CASSDPTGLYGYTF. The CDR3 DNA sequence: TGTGCCAGCAGTGACCCGACAGGGCTCTATGGCTACACCTTC.

The rearrangement links TRBV28 to TRBJ2-7; 11 bases map to TRBD2. Per the germline V gene, CDR1 is MDHEN and CDR2 is SYDVKM. The CDR3 runs 17 residues. V was clipped by 5 bases and J by 7 bases; unmatched bases: 16. The chain's CDR3 is CASSTETSGVYYNEQYF. CDR3 bases: TGTGCCAGCAGTACCGAGACTAGCGGGGTGTATTACAATGAGCAGTACTTC.

The sample holds a few counts of this clonotype. The rearrangement uses TRBV19 and TRBJ2-1; TRBD2 agrees at 9 bases. The CDR3 spans 17 residues. Germline V CDR1 and CDR2: LNHDA, SQIVND (reference sequence). V dropped 3 bases and J dropped 6; count of bases not matched to a gene: 12. CDR3 in amino acids: CASSIPTRWTSVNEQFF. CDR3 DNA sequence: TGTGCCAGTAGTATCCCCACCCGATGGACTAGCGTCAATGAGCAGTTCTTC.

This clonotype has only a few counts. The chain couples TRBV7-2 to TRBJ2-7, with D perhaps matching TRBD1 or TRBD2 (5 bases each). The CDR3 loop spans 14 amino acids. CDR1 and CDR2 (germline): SGHTA, FQGNSA. V was cut by 3 bases and J by 5 bases, with 14 bases left in between. In nucleotides, the CDR3 is TGTGCCAGCAGCTTCGGGACGATGAGCCACGAGCAGTACTTC. Its translation: CASSFGTMSHEQYF.

J is TRBJ2-1 and V is TRBV7-2; D possibly corresponds to TRBD1 (5 bases). The CDR3 length is 13 residues. The V gene lost 5 bases and the J gene lost 5 bases, with 10 bases spanning the gap. CDR1 is SGHTA, CDR2 FQGNSA, per germline. CDR3 bases: TGTGCCAGCAGCGTTACCAGGGACAATGAGCAGTTCTTC. It is translated as CASSVTRDNEQFF.

As regards this clonotype: It may be a read error: a sequence one base away is much more abundant. The chain couples TRBV15 to TRBJ2-3, with 10 bases identical to TRBD2. The CDR3 spans 16 residues. CDR1 is LNHNV and CDR2 is YYDKDF in the germline V gene (reference sequence). The CDR3 nucleotides read TGTGCCAGCAGCAGAGATCTAGCGGGAGTAGGAGATACGCAGTATTTT. Translating gives CASSRDLAGVGDTQYF.

Concerning this clonotype itself: One base away lies a much larger clone, so this may be a sequencing read error. The chain recombines TRBV28 with TRBJ1-2; maybe TRBD1 (5 bases). CDR1 is MDHEN, CDR2 SYDVKM, per germline. The V gene lost 9 bases and the J gene lost 12 bases, with 14 bases spanning the gap. The CDR3 runs 10 residues. The CDR3 coding sequence is TGTGCCAGTTTTGGGGACGGCCACACCTTC. Translation gives CASFGDGHTF.

A word on this clonotype: With a much larger clone just one base away, this may be a read error. This rearrangement joins TRBV6-6 to TRBJ2-7; a possible D gene is TRBD1 (6 bases). CDR1 and CDR2 from the germline V gene are MNHNY and SVGAGI (reference sequence). The CDR3 has 15 residues. The CDR3 DNA reads as TGTGCCAGAAGTTCCCGCAGGGGTGCAGCCTACGAGCAGTACTTC. This sequence encodes CARSSRRGAAYEQYF.

The rearrangement joins TRBV7-9 to TRBJ2-5, with 7 bases lining up with TRBD2. This CDR3 is built from 15 residues. V was clipped by 5 bases and J by 4 bases; unmatched bases: 10. The V gene's germline CDR1 is SEHNR and CDR2 FQNEAQ (reference sequence). The CDR3: CASSRNGEGLETQYF. CDR3 nucleotides: TGTGCCAGCAGCCGCAATGGGGAGGGCCTAGAGACCCAGTACTTC.

Worth noting for this clonotype: One end of the junction fails to match germline, which may point to a read error. The chain uses TRBV27 and TRBJ1-5; D perhaps matches TRBD1 (5 bases). CDR3 size: 16 residues. CDR1 MNHEY and CDR2 SMNVEV come from the germline V gene (reference sequence). The CDR3 DNA follows: TGTGCCAGCAGCAAGAAGATCGGCAGGGAGGATCAGCCCCAGCGTTTT. Its protein is CASSKKIGREDQPQRF.

To note about this clonotype: Since a much larger clone is just one base distant, this may be a read error. The CDR3 carries no conserved terminal phenylalanine or tryptophan, so it likely arises from a read error. The chain recombines TRBV2 with TRBJ2-1; a weak D match, TRBD2 (6 bases). Germline assignment: CDR1 SNHLY and CDR2 FYNNEI. CDR3 size: 14 residues. V gave up 6 bases and J gave up 0 bases, with 9 bases separating them. The CDR3 DNA is TGTGCCAGCAGGGGGACTGTCTCCTACAATGAGCAGTTCTCC. The encoded protein is CASRGTVSYNEQFS.

This clonotype was found many times. The chain employs TRBV7-2 and TRBJ1-2; TRBD1 matches at 9 bases. V gave up 3 bases and J gave up 4 bases; unmatched junction bases: 6. The CDR3 consists of 15 residues. CDR1 and CDR2 from the germline V gene are SGHTA and FQGNSA. The CDR3 loop is CASSFGTGISYGYTF. The CDR3 DNA sequence: TGTGCCAGCAGCTTCGGGACAGGGATAAGCTATGGCTACACCTTC.

In this sample, this clonotype turned up once. At one boundary the junction diverges from the germline segment, which might be a read error. This rearrangement joins TRBV27 to TRBJ1-1; D not resolved. The V gene's germline CDR1 is MNHEY and CDR2 SMNVEV (reference sequence). This CDR3 has 17 amino acids. The CDR3 nucleotides are TGTGCCAGCAGTTTAATTCGGGTGAGGGCGGGAAACACTAAAGCTTTCTTT. Its translation is CASSLIRVRAGNTKAFF.

Concerning this clonotype itself: A much larger clonotype is one base distant, so this may be a read error. The V call is TRBV2, the J call TRBJ2-3; TRBD2 might be the D (5 bases). This CDR3 is 13 amino acids long. Trimming shortened V by 8 bases and J by 3 bases, and 12 bases separated the two germline ends. CDR1 is SNHLY, CDR2 FYNNEI, per germline. CDR3 sequence (DNA): TGTGCCAGCGGACGGGATCCGACAGATACGCAGTATTTT. This codes for CASGRDPTDTQYF.

This clonotype has a count of ten or more. The chain joins TRBV28 to TRBJ2-5, with D perhaps TRBD2 (5 bases). V was shortened by 6 bases and J by 1 base, with 21 bases between the two germline ends. CDR1 is MDHEN, CDR2 SYDVKM, per germline. CDR3 length: 17 amino acids. In DNA form, the CDR3 reads TGTGCCAGCAGCCGGGAATTGGACTCGCCCTCCCAAGAGACCCAGTACTTC. It encodes CASSRELDSPSQETQYF.

In regard to this clonotype: A much bigger clone sits one base away, suggesting this may be a read error. V gene TRBV27 combines with J gene TRBJ2-7; TRBD1 matches 12 bases. After removal of 2 bases from V and 5 bases from J, the junction contained 4 bases not matched to a gene. From germline, CDR1 is MNHEY and CDR2 SMNVEV (reference sequence). The CDR3 consists of 15 residues. CDR3 sequence: CASSLGTGGFDEQYF. The CDR3 DNA sequence: TGTGCCAGCAGTTTAGGGACAGGGGGCTTCGACGAGCAGTACTTC.

The chain combines TRBV29-1 with TRBJ2-3; no clear D. The CDR3 sequence is 13 residues long. V lost 7 bases and J lost 2, with 13 bases in between. Germline lookup yields CDR1 SQVTM and CDR2 ANQGSEA. The CDR3 loop reads CSARLPNTDTQYF. For the CDR3, the DNA is TGCAGCGCCCGTCTCCCTAACACAGATACGCAGTATTTT.

This clonotype was found a few times. The gene calls are TRBV7-2 and TRBJ1-6; weak D call: TRBD1 (6 bases). The CDR3 runs to 15 residues. Germline values: CDR1 SGHTA, CDR2 FQGNSA. Trimming removed 0 bases from V and 8 bases from J, with 11 bases in between. The CDR3 bases are TGTGCCAGCAGCTTAGCGCCGGGGGCGGATTCACCCCTCCACTTT. Amino acid sequence: CASSLAPGADSPLHF.

Points on this clonotype: A much larger clone lies one base from this, so it may be a read error. The gene calls are TRBV6-2 or TRBV6-3 and TRBJ1-1; TRBD1 agrees at 8 bases. Germline V lookup: CDR1 MNHEY, CDR2 SVGEGT. The CDR3 has 15 amino acids. CDR3 bases: TGTTCCAGCAGTTCTAGGACAGGGTTGGACACTGAAGCTTTCTTT. Protein sequence: CSSSSRTGLDTEAFF.

A remark on this clonotype: It may be a read error: a sequence one base away is much more abundant. This rearrangement joins TRBV28 to TRBJ2-1, with TRBD1 matching 7 bases. This CDR3 region has 14 residues. The germline gives CDR1 MDHEN, CDR2 SYDVKM. With V trimmed by 8 bases and J by 7 bases, 11 bases remained unmatched. CDR3 sequence: CASGSGQRKNEQFF. The CDR3 DNA is TGTGCCAGCGGTTCGGGACAGCGAAAGAATGAGCAGTTCTTC.

A note on this clonotype: A read error may be the cause here, since a much bigger clone is one base away. Since the CDR3 does not end with the conserved phenylalanine or tryptophan, this likely comes from a read error. The gene calls are TRBV4-1 and TRBJ2-7; 9 nucleotides align to TRBD1. The ends lost 0 bases at V and 6 bases at J; junction bases unmatched: 6. There are 15 residues in the CDR3. Germline V gives CDR1 MGHRA, CDR2 YSYEKL. CDR3 protein: CASSQDSQGAREQYL. CDR3 DNA sequence: TGCGCCAGCAGCCAAGATTCACAGGGGGCGCGCGAGCAGTACCTC.